This T cell receptor beta chain was observed in a study of T cells in localized non-small cell lung cancer (dated by TCRdb to about 2020). For the wider study: T cell repertoires of 236 early-stage NSCLC patients were analyzed, with tumors being compared against uninvolved tumor-adjacent lungs. The cohort comprised 200 to 300 treatment-naïve NSCLC patients with resected, localized lung tumors. NSCLC patients had a mean age of approximately 66 years, and more than 120 were male and about a hundred female. Study-wide findings and limitations: Because multi-region tumor sequencing was not done, intratumor heterogeneity could not be ruled out. Of the top 100 tumor clones, a median of 57 were detected in paired uninvolved adjacent lung; 28 were also among that lung's top 100. Higher blood T cell density associated with longer overall survival, while higher adjacent-lung clonality associated with shorter survival. The highest T cell clonality was observed in uninvolved tumor-adjacent lung, where clonality exceeded that of tumor, suggesting that antigenic responses were more focused in uninvolved tumor-adjacent lung. Because of the exploratory design, TCR variables were selected using unadjusted p-values without false-discovery rate correction.

The immunoSEQ Assay was used to sequence TCR beta CDR3 regions from DNA. Turning to the authors' computational methods: To compute T cell density, TCR beta template counts were normalized to usable DNA, which was estimated by amplifying housekeeping genes. Using the preseqR package, richness was estimated by extrapolating to 120,000 templates for tissue samples and 400,000 templates for PBMC samples. Clonality was defined as one minus Pielou's evenness. To identify tissue-enriched TCRs, differential abundance testing was run on productive amino-acid clonotypes with a minimum total count of 5 and an alpha of 0.1. The Jaccard Index and the Morisita Overlap Index were used to quantify repertoire overlap between compartments. GLIPH grouped TCR beta CDR3s together with public tetramer-defined viral CDR3s, and a viral motif had to include at least three viral sequences and also show V-gene enrichment. TCRdb provides this immuneACCESS table in a form limited to in-frame rearrangements. Some clones are lacking; in checked studies, under half of them reflect an unresolved V gene, and why the rest are absent is not known. V and J calls and clone size follow that table, whereas D and trimming were derived from the DNA. This sample has 10,000 to 15,000 clones in its table, and more than 80% of those were observed once. The ten largest clonotypes hold under 30% of the sample.

In the case of this clone: Which antigen it targets is not known. Base qualities were left out, and no much larger clone turns up one base away.

Spanning cysteine to phenylalanine, the CDR3 consists of 15 amino acids. Of all the DNA, just the CDR3 is kept, 45 bases in frame from base 1. CDR1 and CDR2 were assigned from the germline V gene (reference sequence) as LNHDA and SQIVND. V loses 5 bases, J loses 7 bases, and the germline ends lie 20 bases apart. At diagnosis, tumor, uninvolved tumor-adjacent lung and peripheral blood were collected and then preserved as a mix of FFPE and fresh-frozen material. For TCR repertoire profiling, blood samples were analyzed in the form of peripheral blood mononuclear cells. The source of this sequence is a male donor older than 55 with stage I squamous cell lung carcinoma. Sequencing used peripheral blood, obtained before any cancer treatment. This chain joins TRBV19 to TRBJ1-1; the D gene is not confidently resolved. The nucleotides are TGTGCCAGTAGTGCCCGGGTAGGTATTTTGGGTGAAGCTTTCTTT. This sequence encodes CASSARVGILGEAFF.